This is a list of T cell receptor beta chains from one sample in a study of blood T cell repertoires in COVID-19. The data were produced by immunoSEQ multiplex PCR, yet TCRdb's version contains in-frame clones alone and is incomplete. The table has around 390,000 clones, around 87% seen once. The sequencing input was PBMCs or T cells enriched from blood (not recorded which). These receptor sequences come from a woman in her fifties or sixties who had recovered from COVID-19. Each CDR3 is given with its conserved first and last residue. D genes are given only for firm matches. Clone size, where shown, is once, few, many, or a class for clones that have expanded.

TRBV19	NA	NA	TRBJ2-1	CASSRARRGFYNEQFF	TGTGCCAGTAGTAGGGCTCGGCGGGGATTTTACAATGAGCAGTTCTTC
TRBV28	NA	TRBD1	TRBJ1-6	CASGEDRALNSPLHF	TGTGCCAGCGGGGAGGACAGGGCGTTGAATTCACCCCTCCACTTT
TRBV10-3	NA	NA	TRBJ1-2	CATQGWYGYTF	TGTGCCACCCAGGGATGGTATGGCTACACCTTC
TRBV4-1	NA	TRBD2	TRBJ2-3	CASSPFERGGTDTQYF	TGCGCCAGCAGCCCTTTCGAGCGGGGGGGCACAGATACGCAGTATTTT
TRBV2	NA	TRBD1	TRBJ2-4	CASSFARDSSIQYF	TGTGCCAGCAGTTTTGCCCGGGACAGTAGCATTCAGTACTTC
TRBV11-2	once	NA	TRBJ1-2	CASSQRVYGYTF	TGTGCCAGCAGCCAGCGCGTCTATGGCTACACCTTC
TRBV2	once	NA	TRBJ1-1	CASSVENVNTEAFF	TGTGCCAGCAGTGTAGAAAATGTGAACACTGAAGCTTTCTTT
TRBV7-8	few	NA	TRBJ1-2	CASSLSGALGYGYTF	TGTGCCAGCAGCCTCTCTGGGGCGCTAGGCTATGGCTACACCTTC
TRBV3-1/TRBV3-2	NA	NA	TRBJ1-1	CASSQERGGLVGVNTEAFF	TGTGCCAGCAGCCAAGAAAGGGGTGGGTTGGTTGGAGTGAACACTGAAGCTTTCTTT
TRBV30	NA	NA	TRBJ1-2	CAWSVTGGDYGYTF	TGTGCCTGGAGTGTGACAGGTGGTGACTATGGCTACACCTTC
TRBV3-1/TRBV3-2	NA	NA	TRBJ2-7	CASAGSPYEQYF	TGTGCCAGCGCAGGATCCCCCTACGAGCAGTACTTC
TRBV7-9	once	TRBD1	TRBJ1-6	CASSPWDRDNSPLHF	TGTGCCAGCAGCCCTTGGGACAGGGATAATTCACCCCTCCACTTT
TRBV6-5	NA	NA	TRBJ1-2	CATSQGYGGGYTF	TGTGCCACTTCTCAAGGGTACGGAGGAGGCTACACCTTC
TRBV7-9	NA	TRBD1	TRBJ2-1	CASSVAGTGVKGSYNEQFF	TGTGCCAGCAGCGTCGCCGGGACAGGGGTAAAAGGCTCCTACAATGAGCAGTTCTTC
TRBV6-4	NA	TRBD1	TRBJ1-2	CASSAGGGGYTF	TGTGCCAGCAGTGCAGGGGGCGGTGGCTACACCTTC
TRBV7-2	NA	TRBD1	TRBJ1-6	CASRRDRGGSPLHF	TGTGCCAGCAGACGCGACAGGGGAGGTTCACCCCTCCACTTT
TRBV7-2	NA	NA	TRBJ2-3	CASSLAVPFAGPTDTQYF	TGTGCCAGCAGCTTAGCGGTCCCTTTCGCAGGGCCCACAGATACGCAGTATTTT
TRBV2	NA	TRBD1	TRBJ1-2	CASSPGQGLVGYTF	TGTGCCAGCAGCCCGGGACAGGGATTGGTTGGCTACACCTTC
TRBV5-1	NA	NA	TRBJ1-6	CASSLAGNSPLHF	TGCGCCAGCAGCTTGGCGGGAAATTCACCCCTCCACTTT
TRBV4-1	NA	TRBD2	TRBJ2-5	CASSQELAGGQETQYF	TGCGCCAGCAGCCAAGAACTAGCGGGGGGACAAGAGACCCAGTACTTC
TRBV15	NA	TRBD1	TRBJ1-1	CATSRAGQGNTEAFF	TGTGCCACCAGCAGAGCCGGACAGGGGAACACTGAAGCTTTCTTT
TRBV9	NA	NA	TRBJ1-1	CASSVGSSGGLNTEAFF	TGTGCCAGCAGCGTAGGGTCTTCGGGGGGCCTAAACACTGAAGCTTTCTTT
TRBV19	NA	NA	TRBJ2-2	CASSFGGGRGTGELFF	TGTGCCAGTAGTTTCGGCGGGGGCAGAGGGACCGGGGAGCTGTTTTTT
TRBV29-1	NA	NA	TRBJ2-3	CSVDGETVDTQYF	TGCAGCGTTGATGGAGAAACGGTAGATACGCAGTATTTT
TRBV7-2	NA	NA	TRBJ2-2	CASSILGATGELFF	TGTGCCAGCAGCATCCTAGGGGCAACCGGGGAGCTGTTTTTT
TRBV14	NA	TRBD2	TRBJ2-7	CASSEYGLAGTYEQYF	TGTGCCAGCAGCGAATACGGGCTAGCGGGGACCTACGAGCAGTACTTC
TRBV6-5	NA	NA	TRBJ1-2	CASSEASRREDGYTF	TGTGCCAGCAGCGAGGCGAGTCGCAGGGAAGATGGCTACACCTTC
TRBV27	NA	NA	TRBJ2-4	CASRGRGGKNIQYF	TGTGCCAGCAGGGGGCGGGGAGGCAAAAACATTCAGTACTTC
TRBV5-5	NA	NA	TRBJ1-1	CASSLQGISTEAFF	TGTGCCAGCAGCTTGCAGGGGATTAGCACTGAAGCTTTCTTT
TRBV10-3	NA	TRBD1	TRBJ2-7	CAISGSGTGLYEQYF	TGTGCCATCAGTGGATCCGGGACAGGGCTATACGAGCAGTACTTC
TRBV28	NA	NA	TRBJ2-7	CASSYGPTYEQYF	TGTGCCAGCAGTTATGGTCCTACCTACGAGCAGTACTTC
TRBV6-5	NA	NA	TRBJ1-2	CASRGDTNRHGYTF	TGTGCCAGCAGGGGGGACACCAATCGGCATGGCTACACCTTC
TRBV18	NA	TRBD1	TRBJ1-6	CASSPSGQGGGSPLHF	TGTGCCAGCTCACCGTCCGGACAGGGAGGAGGTTCACCCCTCCACTTT
TRBV14	NA	NA	TRBJ1-2	CASSQGKGSGEIYGYTF	TGTGCCAGCAGCCAAGGTAAAGGGTCAGGGGAAATCTATGGCTACACCTTC
TRBV29-1	few	TRBD1	TRBJ2-5	CSVGAGTVRETQYF	TGCAGCGTTGGAGCCGGGACAGTACGGGAGACCCAGTACTTC
TRBV3-1/TRBV3-2	NA	TRBD2	TRBJ2-2	CASSQLRLAGPGELFF	TGTGCCAGCAGCCAACTCCGACTAGCGGGGCCCGGGGAGCTGTTTTTT
TRBV27	NA	NA	TRBJ1-5	CASSSQGFGNQPQHF	TGTGCCAGCAGTTCCCAGGGATTTGGCAATCAGCCCCAGCATTTT
TRBV11-3	NA	NA	TRBJ2-3	CASSFRGPTDTQYF	TGTGCCAGCAGCTTTAGGGGCCCCACAGATACGCAGTATTTT
TRBV10-3	NA	TRBD2	TRBJ2-1	CAISESPSGGNEQFF	TGTGCCATCAGTGAGTCCCCTAGCGGGGGCAATGAGCAGTTCTTC
TRBV5-1	NA	NA	TRBJ2-7	CASSLLPVDEQYF	TGCGCCAGCAGCTTACTACCGGTTGACGAGCAGTACTTC
TRBV29-1	NA	TRBD1	TRBJ1-2	CSAGTGISGGYTF	TGCAGCGCCGGGACAGGGATATCGGGCGGCTACACCTTC
TRBV3-1/TRBV3-2	NA	TRBD1	TRBJ1-4	CASSQPGQEIPEKLFF	TGTGCCAGCAGCCAACCCGGACAGGAGATTCCCGAAAAACTGTTTTTT
TRBV27	NA	NA	TRBJ2-7	CASSFVGGGAGEQYF	TGTGCCAGCAGTTTTGTCGGGGGTGGGGCGGGCGAGCAGTACTTC
TRBV29-1	NA	NA	TRBJ1-1	CSGSHGREAFF	TGCAGCGGGTCCCATGGGCGCGAAGCTTTCTTT
TRBV7-9	NA	NA	TRBJ2-5	CASSHRLIKETQYF	TGTGCCAGCAGCCACCGACTTATTAAAGAGACCCAGTACTTC